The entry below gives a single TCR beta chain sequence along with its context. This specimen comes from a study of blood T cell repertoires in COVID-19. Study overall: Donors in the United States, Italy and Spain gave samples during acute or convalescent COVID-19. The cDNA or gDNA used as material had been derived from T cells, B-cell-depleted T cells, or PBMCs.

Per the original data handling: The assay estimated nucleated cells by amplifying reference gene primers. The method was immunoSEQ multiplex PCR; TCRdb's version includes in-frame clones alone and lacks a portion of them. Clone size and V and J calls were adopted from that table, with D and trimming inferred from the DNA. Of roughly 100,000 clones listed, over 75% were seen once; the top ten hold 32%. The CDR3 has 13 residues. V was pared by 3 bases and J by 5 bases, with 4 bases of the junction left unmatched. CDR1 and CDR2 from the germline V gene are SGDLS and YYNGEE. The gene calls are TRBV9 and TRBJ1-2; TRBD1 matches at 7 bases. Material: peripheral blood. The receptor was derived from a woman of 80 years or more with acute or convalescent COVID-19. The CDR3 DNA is TGTGCCAGCAGCGAGGGACAGAGTTATGGCTACACCTTC. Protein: CASSEGQSYGYTF.